These T cell receptor beta chains were read from a single sample in a study of Graves' ophthalmopathy and Graves' hyperthyroidism. TCRdb analysed the multiplex PCR reads with MiXCR anew, one entry per CDR3 protein. The repertoire consists of 650,000 to 900,000 distinct CDR3 sequences, with 35% to 50% occurring once and the leading ten covering about 40%. The sample consisted of peripheral blood. These receptors were collected from an adult man with Graves' ophthalmopathy. CDR3s include the opening cysteine and the closing phenylalanine or tryptophan. D genes are given only for firm matches. The listing skips clone size in some rows; elsewhere it reads once, few, many or a size class.

clone size	D gene	V gene	J gene	CDR3 protein	CDR3 DNA
NA	NA	TRBV25-1	TRBJ2-7	CASSLPGHPSYEQYF	TGTGCCAGCAGTCTCCCGGGACACCCCTCCTACGAGCAGTACTTC
few	NA	TRBV7-8	TRBJ1-1	CASSPPGGLSNTEAFF	TGTGCCAGCAGTCCCCCGGGCGGGCTATCCAACACTGAAGCTTTCTTT
NA	NA	TRBV5-5	TRBJ2-7	CASSLGLEYEQYF	TGTGCCAGCAGCTTGGGACTCGAGTACGAGCAGTACTTC
few	NA	TRBV20-1	TRBJ2-7	CSARDSQGYEQYF	TGCAGTGCTAGAGATAGCCAGGGCTACGAGCAGTACTTC
many	NA	TRBV12-3/TRBV12-4	TRBJ2-5	CASSFFATQETQYF	TGTGCCAGCAGTTTTTTCGCGACCCAAGAGACCCAGTACTTC
NA	NA	TRBV7-6	TRBJ1-1	CANRGNTEAFF	TGTGCCAACCGGGGAAACACTGAAGCTTTCTTT
few	NA	TRBV7-9	TRBJ2-7	CASSLSGIVYEQYF	TGTGCCAGCAGCCTGTCGGGGATCGTCTACGAGCAGTACTTC
NA	TRBD1	TRBV7-9	TRBJ2-7	CASSTPGTGVYEQYF	TGTGCCAGCAGCACCCCCGGTACAGGGGTTTACGAGCAGTACTTC
many	NA	TRBV29-1	TRBJ2-7	CSAEGGKLYEQYF	TGCAGCGCCGAGGGCGGAAAACTCTACGAGCAGTACTTC
NA	TRBD2	TRBV9	TRBJ2-5	CASSVALAGVGETQYF	TGTGCCAGCAGCGTAGCCCTAGCGGGGGTCGGGGAGACCCAGTACTTC
few	NA	TRBV10-3	TRBJ1-3	CAIIPGRGSGNTIYF	TGTGCCATCATTCCCGGGAGGGGGTCTGGAAACACCATATATTTT
NA	NA	TRBV5-8	TRBJ1-2	CASSWAAYGYTF	TGTGCCAGCAGCTGGGCTGCCTATGGCTACACCTTC
NA	NA	TRBV2	TRBJ1-2	CASSERRGADGYTF	TGTGCCAGCAGTGAACGAAGGGGGGCAGATGGCTACACCTTC
few	NA	TRBV7-9	TRBJ2-6	CASSLAAGTNVLTF	TGTGCCAGCAGCTTAGCGGCAGGGACCAACGTCCTGACTTTC
NA	TRBD1	TRBV7-9	TRBJ1-4	CASSLGGTANEKLFF	TGTGCCAGCAGCTTAGGAGGGACAGCAAATGAAAAACTGTTTTTT
few	TRBD1	TRBV13	TRBJ2-7	CASSLTGELSYEQYF	TGTGCCAGCAGCCTTACAGGGGAATTGAGCTACGAGCAGTACTTC
NA	TRBD1	TRBV5-1	TRBJ2-2	CASSPDATGDTGELFF	TGCGCCAGCAGCCCCGATGCGACAGGGGACACCGGGGAGCTGTTTTTT
NA	NA	TRBV19	TRBJ2-2	CASSGVTNTGELFF	TGTGCCAGTAGCGGAGTAACGAACACCGGGGAGCTGTTTTTT
once	NA	TRBV12-3/TRBV12-4	TRBJ2-7	CASSRQGLAGESKQYF	TGTGCCAGCAGTCGCCAGGGGTTGGCGGGAGAATCTAAGCAGTACTTC
once	NA	TRBV30	TRBJ1-2	CAWSSGNDYGYTF	TGTGCCTGGAGTTCAGGGAACGACTATGGCTACACCTTC
many	NA	TRBV2	TRBJ1-6	CASNTGINSPLHF	TGTGCCAGCAATACAGGGATAAATTCACCCCTCCACTTT
NA	NA	TRBV5-6	TRBJ1-2	CASSSPRGAHGYTF	TGTGCCAGCAGCTCACCCAGGGGCGCTCATGGCTACACCTTC
NA	TRBD1	TRBV7-2	TRBJ1-5	CASSITGDWETQHF	TGTGCCAGCAGCATAACAGGGGATTGGGAGACCCAGCATTTT
NA	TRBD1	TRBV5-1	TRBJ2-2	CASSLAGQRTGELFF	TGCGCCAGCAGCTTGGCGGGACAGAGAACCGGGGAGCTGTTTTTT
NA	NA	TRBV2	TRBJ2-2	CASSEDRRLNTGELFF	TGTGCCAGCAGTGAAGACAGGAGACTGAACACCGGGGAGCTGTTTTTT
few	NA	TRBV13	TRBJ2-7	CASSLGLGRSDEQYF	TGTGCCAGCAGCTTAGGCCTCGGCCGCTCCGACGAGCAGTACTTC
few	NA	TRBV11-1	TRBJ1-5	CASSFRSGERYSNQPQHF	TGTGCCAGCAGCTTCCGTTCAGGGGAGCGGTATAGCAATCAGCCCCAGCATTTT
few	NA	TRBV7-9	TRBJ1-4	CASSLGSTGWIGEKLFF	TGTGCCAGCAGCTTAGGTTCTACAGGGTGGATAGGCGAAAAACTGTTTTTT
NA	NA	TRBV20-1	TRBJ2-3	CSARGVADTQYF	TGCAGTGCTCGAGGGGTAGCAGATACGCAGTATTTT
few	TRBD2	TRBV5-1	TRBJ2-7	CASSLGLVKYEQYF	TGCGCCAGCAGCCTGGGACTAGTCAAGTACGAGCAGTACTTC
NA	TRBD1	TRBV11-3	TRBJ1-3	CASSVGQGSGTIYF	TGTGCCAGCAGCGTGGGACAGGGGAGCGGCACCATATATTTT
many	NA	TRBV25-1	TRBJ1-2	CASSATYRGAYGYTF	TGTGCCAGCAGTGCCACGTACCGGGGAGCCTATGGCTACACCTTC
few	TRBD2	TRBV7-9	TRBJ2-7	CASSLSSGRVYEQYF	TGTGCCAGCAGCTTGTCCAGCGGGAGGGTCTACGAGCAGTACTTC
many	NA	TRBV11-2	TRBJ2-5	CASSPAFQETQYF	TGTGCCAGCAGCCCAGCATTCCAAGAGACCCAGTACTTC
NA	NA	TRBV19	TRBJ1-2	CASSIDTGCTF	TGTGCCAGTAGTATCGACACGGGCTGCACCTTC
NA	NA	TRBV7-9	TRBJ1-2	CASSPGITGYTF	TGTGCCAGCAGCCCTGGGATAACGGGCTACACCTTC
NA	NA	TRBV12-3/TRBV12-4	TRBJ2-7	CASSFDSSPYEQYF	TGTGCCAGCAGTTTCGACTCCTCACCCTACGAGCAGTACTTC
NA	NA	TRBV29-1	TRBJ2-6	CSVMGGPSGANVLTF	TGCAGCGTTATGGGGGGCCCCTCTGGGGCCAACGTCCTGACTTTC
NA	NA	TRBV7-6	TRBJ2-7	CASSFSSPSSYEQYF	TGTGCCAGCAGTTTTTCCAGCCCCAGCTCCTACGAGCAGTACTTC
many	TRBD1	TRBV13	TRBJ2-7	CASSQGQGAGEQYF	TGTGCCAGCAGCCAGGGACAGGGGGCGGGCGAGCAGTACTTC
many	TRBD1	TRBV10-3	TRBJ1-6	CAISEFRDRNSPLHF	TGTGCCATCAGTGAGTTTCGGGACAGGAATTCACCCCTCCACTTT
NA	NA	TRBV9	TRBJ1-2	CASSVATGTNYGYTF	TGTGCCAGCAGCGTAGCGACGGGGACTAACTATGGCTACACCTTC
few	NA	TRBV20-1	TRBJ1-3	CSAAGTASSGNTIYF	TGCAGTGCTGCCGGGACGGCGAGCTCTGGAAACACCATATATTTT
few	TRBD2	TRBV7-2	TRBJ2-5	CASSFLAGGGETQYF	TGTGCCAGCAGCTTCTTGGCGGGGGGGGGCGAGACCCAGTACTTC
NA	TRBD2	TRBV7-2	TRBJ2-7	CASSPAGLAGPSYEQYF	TGTGCCAGCAGCCCTGCAGGACTAGCGGGCCCTTCCTACGAGCAGTACTTC
once	NA	TRBV29-1	TRBJ2-2	CGVEHSPGELFF	TGCGGCGTTGAACACAGCCCCGGGGAGCTGTTTTTT
few	TRBD1	TRBV7-9	TRBJ2-5	CASSLGQVTQETQYF	TGTGCCAGCAGCTTGGGACAGGTGACTCAAGAGACCCAGTACTTC
many	NA	TRBV4-3	TRBJ1-1	CASSQDRAYTEAFF	TGCGCCAGCAGCCAAGATAGAGCCTACACTGAAGCTTTCTTT
NA	NA	TRBV7-9	TRBJ2-5	CASSQQSTGAQYF	TGTGCCAGCAGCCAACAGTCAACTGGGGCCCAGTACTTC
NA	NA	TRBV7-9	TRBJ1-1	CASSPSGSGETEAFF	TGTGCCAGCAGCCCATCAGGGTCTGGGGAGACTGAAGCTTTCTTT
many	TRBD1	TRBV11-2	TRBJ2-7	CASSLTGDRSEQYF	TGTGCCAGCAGCTTGACAGGGGATCGGTCCGAGCAGTACTTC
NA	NA	TRBV12-3/TRBV12-4	TRBJ2-5	CASSLRQYQETQYF	TGTGCCAGCAGTTTAAGACAGTACCAAGAGACCCAGTACTTC
NA	TRBD1	TRBV24-1	TRBJ1-5	CASRGGPTGDQPQHF	TGTGCCAGCAGGGGGGGCCCGACAGGGGATCAGCCCCAGCATTTT
NA	NA	TRBV7-3	TRBJ1-1	CASSEGPGWNTEAFF	TGTGCCAGCAGTGAAGGTCCGGGGTGGAACACTGAAGCTTTCTTT
NA	TRBD1	TRBV2	TRBJ1-5	CASSSGTELYQPQHF	TGTGCCAGTAGCTCCGGGACAGAGCTATATCAGCCCCAGCATTTT
NA	NA	TRBV9	TRBJ2-7	CASSPSGLSAYEQYF	TGTGCCAGCAGCCCATCGGGGTTATCCGCCTACGAGCAGTACTTC
NA	NA	TRBV2	TRBJ1-6	CASTRDMDLSPLHF	TGTGCCAGCACCCGGGACATGGATCTTTCACCCCTCCACTTT
many	NA	TRBV10-3	TRBJ1-1	CAISVGVLNTEAFF	TGTGCCATCAGTGTTGGAGTCCTGAACACTGAAGCTTTCTTT
many	NA	TRBV29-1	TRBJ2-7	CSVVKAGRTYEQYF	TGCAGCGTTGTAAAGGCAGGCCGCACCTACGAGCAGTACTTC
many	NA	TRBV7-2	TRBJ2-5	CASSFMSQETQYF	TGTGCCAGCAGCTTTATGAGCCAAGAGACCCAGTACTTC